The sequence of this T cell receptor beta chain was determined in a study of cytomegalovirus exposure and HLA in healthy donors. On the study more broadly: Most donors, around 81% of over 350 genotyped, fell in the Caucasian-associated ancestry cluster.

The germline V and J ends were trimmed by 5 bases and 1 base, with 8 bases remaining between them. The CDR3 sequence is 13 residues long. Germline CDR1 MNHEY, CDR2 SVGAGI. The PCR employed 60 Vbeta primers together with 13 Jbeta primers. Using immunoSEQ multiplex PCR, the repertoire was profiled, and TCRdb retains in-frame clones only, with some absent. In the table there are roughly 180,000 clones, approximately 84% of which are singletons. This receptor was obtained from a man in his thirties or forties in good health and CMV-seronegative. Sequencing was performed on PBMCs. V usage is TRBV6-5 and J usage is TRBJ2-5; weak D call: TRBD1 (5 bases). The CDR3 sequence is CASSRTPQETQYF. CDR3 sequence (DNA): TGTGCCAGCAGTCGGACACCCCAAGAGACCCAGTACTTC.